This record covers a single TCR beta chain. The antigen is undetermined. Using the 5' RACE reads, TCRdb records one entry per CDR3 protein without DNA. The specimen's table records more than 350,000 distinct CDR3 sequences. The data are from a study of monozygotic twins with inflammatory bowel disease. CDR3 length: 13 residues. The germline V gene encodes CDR1 SEHNR and CDR2 FQNEAQ (reference sequence). Study results and caveats: Clonotype overlap with others was lower in IBD patients than in healthy twins, a difference that was greatest with disease activity. Healthy co-twins showed greater TCRbeta diversity (inverse Simpson) than IBD patients.

The receptor comes from a human donor with ulcerative colitis or Crohn's disease, or a healthy co-twin of an affected twin (not recorded which). Sequenced sample: blood. The chain carries TRBV7-9 and TRBJ2-2. Here the CDR3 reads CASSLVRAGELFF.